The clone carrying this T cell receptor beta chain was counted many times. The antigen remains undetermined. Germline loops: CDR1 SEHNR, CDR2 FQNEAQ (reference sequence). This CDR3 comprises 15 residues. Trimming shortened V by 1 base and J by 8 bases, and 12 bases separated the two germline ends. Individual cDNA molecules received unique molecular identifiers. TCRdb redid the calling of the 5' RACE reads with MiXCR, one entry per CDR3 protein. The sample comprises 56,000 or so distinct CDR3 sequences, under 8.5% of which are singletons, and 4% to 5.5% rests with the top ten. This record comes from a study of early T cells in non-severe SARS-CoV-2 infection. About the study: The study sequenced bulk RNA from unsorted whole blood, with chains unpaired.

Study outcomes and limitations: Matching against VDJdb likely underestimated virus-specific expansions, favoring anti-spike CD8.

This sequence was found in an adult who was a healthcare worker with PCR-confirmed SARS-CoV-2 infection or an uninfected control (not recorded which). Sequences were obtained from whole blood. The gene calls are TRBV7-9 and TRBJ1-6; no clear D. This CDR3 reads CASSLGAGLDSPLHF. In nucleotides, the CDR3 is TGTGCCAGCAGCTTAGGTGCGGGGTTGGATTCACCCCTCCACTTT.